These T cell receptor beta chains were read from a single sample in a study of identical twins. One entry per CDR3 protein, called by TCRdb with MiXCR from the 5' RACE reads. Of fewer than 550,000 distinct CDR3 sequences in the sample, 13% to 15% were seen once. These data were likewise used in another study, on yellow fever vaccine responses in identical twins.

The sample taken for sequencing was CD4+ T cells sorted from blood. These receptor sequences come from a woman between 18 and 29 years old in good health. The CDR3 runs from the conserved cysteine through the conserved F or W. A D gene is named only where the DNA matches it firmly. Size is omitted from some rows. Given values are once, few, many or a class for expanded clones.

v_call: TRBV5-1
d_call: -
clone_size: -
j_call: TRBJ2-3
cdr3_aa: CASRPRGDTDTQYF
cdr3_nt: TGCGCCAGCAGGCCGAGGGGAGACACAGATACGCAGTATTTT

v_call: TRBV19
d_call: TRBD1
clone_size: -
j_call: TRBJ2-7
cdr3_aa: CASSIGTALSEQYF
cdr3_nt: TGTGCCAGTAGTATCGGGACAGCCTTATCCGAGCAGTACTTC

v_call: TRBV27
d_call: TRBD1
clone_size: -
j_call: TRBJ2-7
cdr3_aa: CASSADRLSSYEQYF
cdr3_nt: TGTGCCAGCAGTGCGGACAGGTTGAGCTCCTACGAGCAGTACTTC

v_call: TRBV7-2
d_call: -
clone_size: many
j_call: TRBJ1-6
cdr3_aa: CASSPFSYNSPLHF
cdr3_nt: TGTGCCAGCAGCCCCTTCTCCTATAATTCACCCCTCCACTTT

v_call: TRBV20-1
d_call: TRBD2
clone_size: few
j_call: TRBJ2-7
cdr3_aa: CSARIPGLASSSYEQYF
cdr3_nt: TGCAGTGCTAGGATTCCTGGACTAGCCAGCTCCTCCTACGAGCAGTACTTC

v_call: TRBV7-7
d_call: -
clone_size: few
j_call: TRBJ2-2
cdr3_aa: CASSHDRFTGELFF
cdr3_nt: TGTGCCAGCAGCCATGACAGGTTTACCGGGGAGCTGTTTTTT

v_call: TRBV14
d_call: TRBD2
clone_size: few
j_call: TRBJ2-7
cdr3_aa: CASSQLAGGPRNQQYF
cdr3_nt: TGTGCCAGCAGCCAACTAGCGGGAGGGCCAAGGAACCAGCAGTACTTC

v_call: TRBV28
d_call: TRBD1
clone_size: few
j_call: TRBJ1-6
cdr3_aa: CASSLEQGVNSPLHF
cdr3_nt: TGTGCCAGCAGTTTAGAACAGGGGGTTAATTCACCCCTCCACTTT

v_call: TRBV12-3/TRBV12-4
d_call: TRBD2
clone_size: -
j_call: TRBJ2-5
cdr3_aa: CASRTSGGVQETQYF
cdr3_nt: TGTGCCAGCAGGACTTCCGGGGGGGTACAAGAGACCCAGTACTTC

v_call: TRBV12-3/TRBV12-4
d_call: TRBD2
clone_size: many
j_call: TRBJ2-1
cdr3_aa: CASSLEGLAGAGEQFF
cdr3_nt: TGTGCCAGCAGTTTAGAAGGACTAGCGGGAGCGGGTGAGCAGTTCTTC

v_call: TRBV14
d_call: TRBD2
clone_size: many
j_call: TRBJ2-7
cdr3_aa: CASSQFGLAGGEQYF
cdr3_nt: TGTGCCAGCAGCCAATTCGGACTAGCGGGAGGGGAGCAGTACTTC

v_call: TRBV5-5
d_call: TRBD2
clone_size: -
j_call: TRBJ2-5
cdr3_aa: CASSLGEGRQETQYF
cdr3_nt: TGTGCCAGCAGCTTGGGGGAGGGCCGCCAAGAGACCCAGTACTTC

v_call: TRBV7-2
d_call: -
clone_size: -
j_call: TRBJ2-3
cdr3_aa: CASSMRDTDTQYF
cdr3_nt: TGTGCCAGCAGCATGAGGGACACAGATACGCAGTATTTT

v_call: TRBV7-2
d_call: TRBD2
clone_size: few
j_call: TRBJ2-1
cdr3_aa: CASRGTSPNNEQFF
cdr3_nt: TGTGCCAGCAGGGGGACTAGTCCAAACAATGAGCAGTTCTTC

v_call: TRBV20-1
d_call: -
clone_size: -
j_call: TRBJ2-1
cdr3_aa: CSARKGLAGANEQFF
cdr3_nt: TGCAGTGCTAGAAAAGGGTTGGCGGGGGCGAATGAGCAGTTCTTC

v_call: TRBV20-1
d_call: -
clone_size: -
j_call: TRBJ2-6
cdr3_aa: CSASGQIPGANVLTF
cdr3_nt: TGCAGTGCTTCTGGACAGATACCTGGGGCCAACGTCCTGACTTTC

v_call: TRBV5-1
d_call: -
clone_size: many
j_call: TRBJ2-1
cdr3_aa: CASRRGLDEQFF
cdr3_nt: TGCGCCAGCAGACGGGGACTCGATGAGCAGTTCTTC

v_call: TRBV29-1
d_call: TRBD1
clone_size: -
j_call: TRBJ1-2
cdr3_aa: CSVPLDRGDYGYTF
cdr3_nt: TGCAGCGTGCCCTTGGACAGGGGGGACTATGGCTACACCTTC

v_call: TRBV7-2
d_call: -
clone_size: many
j_call: TRBJ2-7
cdr3_aa: CASSLSGVPEQYF
cdr3_nt: TGTGCCAGCAGCTTATCCGGGGTGCCCGAGCAGTACTTC

v_call: TRBV20-1
d_call: TRBD2
clone_size: -
j_call: TRBJ2-7
cdr3_aa: CSAPSGITYEQYF
cdr3_nt: TGCAGTGCCCCCAGCGGGATAACCTACGAGCAGTACTTC

v_call: TRBV4-1
d_call: TRBD1
clone_size: few
j_call: TRBJ2-1
cdr3_aa: CASSRGQDGYNEQFF
cdr3_nt: TGCGCCAGCAGCCGCGGACAGGATGGTTACAATGAGCAGTTCTTC

v_call: TRBV5-6
d_call: -
clone_size: -
j_call: TRBJ2-1
cdr3_aa: CASSRTDSYNEQFF
cdr3_nt: TGTGCCAGCAGTCGGACGGATTCCTACAATGAGCAGTTCTTC

v_call: TRBV6-2/TRBV6-3
d_call: -
clone_size: -
j_call: TRBJ2-7
cdr3_aa: CASSYGGKASYEQYF
cdr3_nt: TGTGCCAGCAGTTACGGTGGGAAGGCCTCCTACGAGCAGTACTTC

v_call: TRBV29-1
d_call: -
clone_size: many
j_call: TRBJ2-5
cdr3_aa: CSAEGPRVETQYF
cdr3_nt: TGCAGCGCAGAGGGACCGAGGGTAGAGACCCAGTACTTC

v_call: TRBV28
d_call: TRBD1
clone_size: -
j_call: TRBJ2-7
cdr3_aa: CASSPGQDNEQYF
cdr3_nt: TGTGCCAGCAGTCCGGGACAGGATAACGAGCAGTACTTC

v_call: TRBV20-1
d_call: TRBD1
clone_size: -
j_call: TRBJ2-3
cdr3_aa: CSATPGQGATDTQYF
cdr3_nt: TGCAGTGCTACCCCGGGACAGGGGGCCACAGATACGCAGTATTTT

v_call: TRBV20-1
d_call: -
clone_size: few
j_call: TRBJ2-1
cdr3_aa: CSARVAPGDARNEQFF
cdr3_nt: TGCAGTGCTAGAGTTGCCCCTGGGGACGCACGCAATGAGCAGTTCTTC

v_call: TRBV24-1
d_call: TRBD2
clone_size: -
j_call: TRBJ2-1
cdr3_aa: CATSDPGTSGTGEQFF
cdr3_nt: TGTGCCACCAGTGATCCCGGGACTAGCGGGACGGGTGAGCAGTTCTTC

v_call: TRBV2
d_call: TRBD2
clone_size: few
j_call: TRBJ2-1
cdr3_aa: CASRTTVGTSGTSYNEQFF
cdr3_nt: TGTGCCAGCAGGACCACTGTAGGGACTAGCGGGACCTCCTACAATGAGCAGTTCTTC